The T cell receptor beta chain under discussion was sequenced for a study of blood T cell repertoires in COVID-19 (dated by TCRdb to 2018 to 2020). Background on the whole study: Samples from collaborators originated in the United States, Italy and Spain and spanned both the acute and convalescent phases of COVID-19. The samples were drawn from the first 160 participants of the ongoing ImmuneRACE study and from 950 to 1,500 subjects provided by 6 global collaborators. HLA class I and class II types, where available, came from metadata supplied by the sample provider rather than from assay-based typing. The prospective study material was composed of cDNA or gDNA derived from T cells, B-cell-depleted T cells, or PBMCs. The dataset comprised deeply sampled blood TCRbeta repertoires from subjects exposed to, actively infected with, or recovered from COVID-19. The repertoires were released in a freely available public database intended as a resource for research on the immune response to SARS-CoV-2. Nearly every sample came with metadata listing a de-identified subject ID, COVID-19 status, age in years and sex.

Comments on this clone: Its antigen specificity is not known. No base-level quality is on record; no much larger clone is a single base apart.

TCRbeta CDR3 regions were amplified from genomic DNA using the immunoSEQ Assay, a bias-controlled multiplex PCR. Under the source paper's analysis protocol: The number of nucleated cells in each sample was estimated from the amplification of reference gene primers within the assay. To quantify the absolute abundance of each unique TCRbeta CDR3 rearrangement, sequence reads were collapsed and filtered. For each sample, productive Simpson clonality was calculated as the square root of Simpson's diversity index across productive rearrangements. The clones in this table, taken by TCRdb from immuneACCESS, are in-frame only. Not every clone is retained; where verified, under half of the shortfall comes from an unresolved V gene, and the cause of the rest is unknown. The DNA was the basis for D and trimming; V, J and clone size are from that table. This sample has around 120,000 clones in its table, and about 86% of those were observed once. The biggest ten clones account for approximately 2.3% of the sample.

The research as a whole found: The quantity of clinical and demographic metadata differed by source and by participant and was supplied without curation.

In the prospective study, participants were about 18 to 95 years old, resided in about two dozen geographic areas of the United States, and were enrolled through a virtual design. In the prospective study, cohorts were assigned on the basis of participant-reported clinical history obtained from a screening survey and a study questionnaire. Recovered participants in ImmuneRACE Cohort 3 were defined as having two consecutive negative NP/OP PCR tests, clearance from a healthcare professional, or resolution of symptoms. Each participant in the prospective study had whole blood, serum and a nasopharyngeal or oropharyngeal swab collected by mobile phlebotomists. Prospective study participants could optionally give additional blood draws and questionnaires over an approximately two-month period. Blood samples from the prospective study were shipped frozen or at room temperature prior to DNA extraction.

Sequenced input: PBMCs or T cells enriched from blood (not recorded which). The TCR originated in a woman aged 45-59 years who had recovered from COVID-19.

The bases are TGCGCCAGCAGCTTCGGCACAGGCGGAGATGGCTACACCTTC. Translated, it gives CASSFGTGGDGYTF. The V and J segments used are TRBV5-1 and TRBJ1-2; the D gene is perhaps TRBD1, from 5 matching bases. Trimming removed 2 bases from V and 6 bases from J, leaving 14 bases between the germline ends. The CDR3 covers 14 residues, taking in both the cysteine and the phenylalanine. The retained sequence is limited to the CDR3, 42 bases, with the frame set at the first base. CDR1 and CDR2, per the germline V gene, are SGHRS and YFSETQ.